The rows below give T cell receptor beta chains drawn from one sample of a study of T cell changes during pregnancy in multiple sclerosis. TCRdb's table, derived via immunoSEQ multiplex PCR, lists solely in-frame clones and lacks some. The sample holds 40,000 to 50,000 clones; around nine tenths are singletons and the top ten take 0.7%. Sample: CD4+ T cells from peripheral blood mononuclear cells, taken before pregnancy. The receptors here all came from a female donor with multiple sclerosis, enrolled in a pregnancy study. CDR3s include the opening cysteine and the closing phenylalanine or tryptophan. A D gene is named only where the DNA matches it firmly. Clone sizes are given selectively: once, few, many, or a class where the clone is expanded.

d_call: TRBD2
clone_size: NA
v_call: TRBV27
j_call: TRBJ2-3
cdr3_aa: CASSRSGSPDTQYF
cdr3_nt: TGTGCCAGCAGTAGGAGCGGGAGCCCCGATACGCAGTATTTT

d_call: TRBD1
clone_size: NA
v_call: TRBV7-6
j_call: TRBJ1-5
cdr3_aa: CASTPSGQFNQPQHF
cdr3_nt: TGTGCCAGCACCCCCTCGGGACAGTTCAACCAGCCCCAGCATTTT

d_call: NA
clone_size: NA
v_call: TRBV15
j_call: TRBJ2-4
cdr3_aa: CATSRDGVAKNIQYF
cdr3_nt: TGTGCCACCAGCAGGGACGGGGTAGCCAAAAACATTCAGTACTTC

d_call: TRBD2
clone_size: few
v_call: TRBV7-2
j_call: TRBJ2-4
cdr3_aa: CASSQRETKNIQYF
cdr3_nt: TGTGCCAGCAGCCAGCGGGAGACCAAAAACATTCAGTACTTC

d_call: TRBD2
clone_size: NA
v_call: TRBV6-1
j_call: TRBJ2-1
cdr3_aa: CASSVQAGGVYEQFF
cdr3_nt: TGTGCCAGCAGTGTTCAAGCGGGGGGGGTCTATGAGCAGTTCTTC

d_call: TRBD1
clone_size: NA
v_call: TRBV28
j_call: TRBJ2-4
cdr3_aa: CASRTPGGLAKNIQYF
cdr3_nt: TGTGCCAGCAGAACACCAGGGGGATTGGCCAAAAACATTCAGTACTTC

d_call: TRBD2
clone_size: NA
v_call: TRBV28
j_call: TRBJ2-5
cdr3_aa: CASSLGSGAQETQYF
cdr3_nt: TGTGCCAGCAGTTTAGGGAGCGGGGCACAAGAGACCCAGTACTTC

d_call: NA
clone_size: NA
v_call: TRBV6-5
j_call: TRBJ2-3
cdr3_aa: CASSTGSTQYF
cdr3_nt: TGTGCCAGCAGTACAGGAAGTACGCAGTATTTT

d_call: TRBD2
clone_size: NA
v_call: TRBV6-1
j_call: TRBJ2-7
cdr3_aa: CASSEALPWTSGGRETYF
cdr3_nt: TGTGCCAGCAGTGAAGCGCTTCCTTGGACTAGCGGGGGGCGGGAGACGTACTTC

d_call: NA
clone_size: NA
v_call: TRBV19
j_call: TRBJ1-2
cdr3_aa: CASSPSPDRLTNYGYTF
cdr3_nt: TGTGCCAGTAGTCCTAGCCCCGACAGGCTGACTAACTATGGCTACACCTTC

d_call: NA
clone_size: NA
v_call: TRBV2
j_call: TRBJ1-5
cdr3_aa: CASSEFFLDGQGNVQPQHF
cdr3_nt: TGTGCCAGCAGTGAATTTTTCCTGGATGGGCAGGGGAATGTTCAGCCCCAGCATTTT

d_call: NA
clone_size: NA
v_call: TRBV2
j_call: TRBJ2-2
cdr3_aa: CASSETSGTGELFF
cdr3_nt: TGTGCCAGCAGTGAAACCAGCGGGACCGGGGAGCTGTTTTTT

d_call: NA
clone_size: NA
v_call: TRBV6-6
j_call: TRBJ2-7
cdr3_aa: CASSQYGGSYEQYF
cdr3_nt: TGTGCCAGCAGTCAGTACGGGGGATCCTACGAGCAGTACTTC

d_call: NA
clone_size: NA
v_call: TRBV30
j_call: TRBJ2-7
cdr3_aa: CAWSRAGWYEQYF
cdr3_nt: TGTGCCTGGAGTAGGGCGGGATGGTACGAGCAGTACTTC

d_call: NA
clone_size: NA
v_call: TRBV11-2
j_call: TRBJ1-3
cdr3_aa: CASSPGQGNTIYF
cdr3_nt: TGTGCCAGCAGCCCTGGACAGGGAAACACCATATATTTT

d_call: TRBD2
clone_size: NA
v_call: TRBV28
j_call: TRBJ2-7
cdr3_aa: CASRLPGLANEQYF
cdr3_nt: TGTGCCAGCAGACTACCGGGACTAGCCAACGAGCAGTACTTC

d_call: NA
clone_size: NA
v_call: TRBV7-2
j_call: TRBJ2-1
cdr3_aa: CASSLDAAGLAQQFF
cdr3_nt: TGTGCCAGCAGCTTAGATGCGGCGGGGCTAGCCCAGCAGTTCTTC

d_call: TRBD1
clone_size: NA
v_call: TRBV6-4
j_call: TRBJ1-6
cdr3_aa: CASSRTGGNSPLHF
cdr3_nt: TGTGCCAGCAGTCGGACAGGGGGAAATTCACCCCTCCACTTT

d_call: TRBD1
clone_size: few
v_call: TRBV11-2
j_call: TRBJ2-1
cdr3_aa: CASSSYRGPFNEQFF
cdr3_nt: TGTGCCAGCAGCTCATACAGGGGACCCTTTAATGAGCAGTTCTTC

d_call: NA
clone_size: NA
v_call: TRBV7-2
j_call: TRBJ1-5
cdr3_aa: CASSLPQGNQPQHF
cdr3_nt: TGTGCCAGCAGCTTACCGCAGGGGAATCAGCCCCAGCATTTT

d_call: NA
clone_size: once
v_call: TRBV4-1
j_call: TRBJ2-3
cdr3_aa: CASSQDPQVPNTQYF
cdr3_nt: TGCGCCAGCAGCCAAGATCCGCAGGTCCCAAATACGCAGTATTTT

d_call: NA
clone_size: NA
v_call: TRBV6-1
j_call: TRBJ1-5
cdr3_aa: CASRWGGSQPQHF
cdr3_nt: TGTGCCAGCAGGTGGGGGGGAAGTCAGCCCCAGCATTTT

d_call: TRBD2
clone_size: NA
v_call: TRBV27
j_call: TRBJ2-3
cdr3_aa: CASRGRLAASTDTQYF
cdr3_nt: TGTGCCAGCAGGGGTAGACTAGCGGCTAGCACAGATACGCAGTATTTT

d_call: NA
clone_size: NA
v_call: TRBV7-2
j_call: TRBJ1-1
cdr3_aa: CASTKDRLTMNTEAFF
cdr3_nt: TGTGCCAGCACGAAAGACAGGTTAACCATGAACACTGAAGCTTTCTTT

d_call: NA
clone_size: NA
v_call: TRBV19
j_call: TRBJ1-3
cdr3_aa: CASSAGLNSGNTIYF
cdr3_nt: TGTGCCAGTAGTGCGGGACTGAACTCTGGAAACACCATATATTTT

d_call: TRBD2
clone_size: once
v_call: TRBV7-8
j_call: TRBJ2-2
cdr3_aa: CASSSGTRANTGELFF
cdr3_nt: TGTGCCAGCAGCTCCGGGACTAGGGCCAACACCGGGGAGCTGTTTTTT

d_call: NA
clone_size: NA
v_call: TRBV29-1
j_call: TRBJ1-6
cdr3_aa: CSVGSQPGSPLHF
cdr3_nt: TGCAGCGTTGGGTCCCAACCGGGGTCACCCCTCCACTTT

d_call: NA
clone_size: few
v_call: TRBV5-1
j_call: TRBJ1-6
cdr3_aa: CASSLGLQGDSPLHF
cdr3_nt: TGCGCCAGCAGCTTGGGGTTACAGGGCGATTCACCCCTCCACTTT

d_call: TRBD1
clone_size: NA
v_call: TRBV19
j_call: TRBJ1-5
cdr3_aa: CASSIGDREGQPQHF
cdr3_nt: TGTGCCAGTAGTATAGGGGACAGGGAAGGCCAGCCCCAGCATTTT

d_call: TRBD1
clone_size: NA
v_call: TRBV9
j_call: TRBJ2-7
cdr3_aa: CASSARQGAWNEQYF
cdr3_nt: TGTGCCAGCAGCGCCAGACAGGGGGCCTGGAACGAGCAGTACTTC

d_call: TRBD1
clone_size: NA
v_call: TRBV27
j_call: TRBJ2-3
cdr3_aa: CASSPLTGVFTDTQYF
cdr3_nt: TGTGCCAGCAGTCCACTGACAGGGGTCTTCACAGATACGCAGTATTTT

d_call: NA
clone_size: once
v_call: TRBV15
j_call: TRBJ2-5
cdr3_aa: CATSRAPPQPTGETQYF
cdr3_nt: TGTGCCACCAGCAGAGCTCCCCCACAACCTACGGGAGAGACCCAGTACTTC

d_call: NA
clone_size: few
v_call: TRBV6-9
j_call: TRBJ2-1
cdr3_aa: CASSPYNEQFF
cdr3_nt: TGTGCCAGCAGTCCATACAATGAGCAGTTCTTC

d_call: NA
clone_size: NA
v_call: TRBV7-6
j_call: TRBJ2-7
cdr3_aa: CASSRDTYEQYF
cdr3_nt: TGTGCCAGCAGCCGGGACACCTACGAGCAGTACTTC

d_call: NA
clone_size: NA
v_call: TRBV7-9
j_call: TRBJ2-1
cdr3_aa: CASSSGQSSHNEQFF
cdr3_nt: TGTGCCAGCAGCTCTGGACAGTCATCCCACAATGAGCAGTTCTTC

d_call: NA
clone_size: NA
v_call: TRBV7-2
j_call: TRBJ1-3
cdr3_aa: CASSLRQRGNTIYF
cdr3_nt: TGTGCCAGCAGCTTACGACAGAGAGGAAACACCATATATTTT

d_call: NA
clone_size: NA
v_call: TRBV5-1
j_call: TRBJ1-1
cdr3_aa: CASSWKGDTEAFF
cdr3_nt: TGCGCCAGCAGCTGGAAGGGAGACACTGAAGCTTTCTTT

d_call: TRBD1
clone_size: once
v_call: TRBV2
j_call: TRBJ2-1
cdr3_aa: CASITGGSYNEQFF
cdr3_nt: TGTGCCAGCATCACAGGGGGCTCCTACAATGAGCAGTTCTTC

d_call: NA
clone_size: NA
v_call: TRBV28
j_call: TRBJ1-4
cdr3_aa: CASSPMGADEKLFF
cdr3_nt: TGTGCCAGCAGCCCCATGGGGGCGGATGAAAAACTGTTTTTT

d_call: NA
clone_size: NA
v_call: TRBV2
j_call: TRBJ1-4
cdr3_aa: CASSEGGRRNEKLFF
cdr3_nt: TGTGCCAGCAGTGAGGGGGGACGTCGCAATGAAAAACTGTTTTTT

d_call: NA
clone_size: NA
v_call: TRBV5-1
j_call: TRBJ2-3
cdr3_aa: CASSLDGLGTDTQYF
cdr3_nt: TGCGCCAGCAGCTTGGACGGTTTGGGCACAGATACGCAGTATTTT

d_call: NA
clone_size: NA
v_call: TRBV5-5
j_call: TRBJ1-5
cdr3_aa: CASSVGGGDNQPQHF
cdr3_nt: TGTGCCAGCAGCGTCGGTGGGGGGGACAATCAGCCCCAGCATTTT

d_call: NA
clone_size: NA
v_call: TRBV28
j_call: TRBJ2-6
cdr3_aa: CASSFRQGSSGANVLTF
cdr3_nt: TGTGCCAGCAGTTTTAGGCAGGGAAGCTCTGGGGCCAACGTCCTGACTTTC

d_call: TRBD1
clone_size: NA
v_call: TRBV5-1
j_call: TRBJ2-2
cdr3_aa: CASSPGTANTGELFF
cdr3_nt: TGCGCCAGCAGCCCCGGGACAGCTAACACCGGGGAGCTGTTTTTT

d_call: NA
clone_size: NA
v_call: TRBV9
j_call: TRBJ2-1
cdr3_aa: CASSPGGLLNNEQFF
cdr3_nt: TGTGCCAGCAGCCCCGGAGGCCTCCTAAACAATGAGCAGTTCTTC

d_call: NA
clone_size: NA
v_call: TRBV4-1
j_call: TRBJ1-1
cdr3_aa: CASSQGQLNTEAFF
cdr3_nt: TGCGCCAGCAGCCAAGGACAGCTGAACACTGAAGCTTTCTTT

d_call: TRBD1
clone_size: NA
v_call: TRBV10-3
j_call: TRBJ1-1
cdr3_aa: CAIRIKQGAGNEGAFF
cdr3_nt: TGTGCCATCAGAATAAAACAGGGGGCCGGGAATGAAGGTGCTTTCTTT

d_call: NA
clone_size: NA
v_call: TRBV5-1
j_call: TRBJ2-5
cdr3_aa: CASSLGTDNSPKETQYF
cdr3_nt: TGCGCCAGCAGCCTCGGGACTGACAACTCCCCAAAAGAGACCCAGTACTTC

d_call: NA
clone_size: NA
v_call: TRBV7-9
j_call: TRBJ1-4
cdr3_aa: CASSLNGDRRGEKLFF
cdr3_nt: TGTGCCAGCAGCTTGAACGGGGATCGACGAGGTGAAAAACTGTTTTTT

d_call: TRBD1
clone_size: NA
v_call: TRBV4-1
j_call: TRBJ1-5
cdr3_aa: CASSHAGQINQPQHF
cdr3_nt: TGCGCCAGCAGCCATGCGGGACAGATAAATCAGCCCCAGCATTTT

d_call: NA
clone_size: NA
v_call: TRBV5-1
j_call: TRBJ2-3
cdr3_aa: CASSPTGPGRDRTDTQYF
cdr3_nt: TGCGCCAGCAGCCCCACAGGACCGGGGCGGGACCGCACAGATACGCAGTATTTT

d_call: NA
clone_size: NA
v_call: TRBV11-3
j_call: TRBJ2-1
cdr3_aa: CASSTGHLYNEQFF
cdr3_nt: TGTGCCAGCAGCACGGGACACTTGTACAATGAGCAGTTCTTC

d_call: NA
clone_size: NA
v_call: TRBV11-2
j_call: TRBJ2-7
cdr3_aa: CASNPTRSSYEQYF
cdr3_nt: TGTGCCAGCAACCCGACTCGTTCCTCCTACGAGCAGTACTTC